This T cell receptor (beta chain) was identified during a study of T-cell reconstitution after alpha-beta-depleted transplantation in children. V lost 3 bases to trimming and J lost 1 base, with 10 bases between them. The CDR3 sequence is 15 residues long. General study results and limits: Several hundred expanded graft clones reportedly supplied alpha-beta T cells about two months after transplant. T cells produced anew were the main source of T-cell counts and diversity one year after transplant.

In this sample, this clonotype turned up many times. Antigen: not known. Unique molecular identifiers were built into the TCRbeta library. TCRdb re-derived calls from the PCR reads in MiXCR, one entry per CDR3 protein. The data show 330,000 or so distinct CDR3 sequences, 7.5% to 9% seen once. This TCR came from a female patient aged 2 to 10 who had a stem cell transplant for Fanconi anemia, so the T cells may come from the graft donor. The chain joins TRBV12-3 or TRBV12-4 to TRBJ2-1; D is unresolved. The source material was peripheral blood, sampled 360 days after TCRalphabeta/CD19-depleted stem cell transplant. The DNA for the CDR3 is TGTGCCAGCAGTTTGGTAACTCGATCCTACAATGAGCAGTTCTTC. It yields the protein CASSLVTRSYNEQFF.